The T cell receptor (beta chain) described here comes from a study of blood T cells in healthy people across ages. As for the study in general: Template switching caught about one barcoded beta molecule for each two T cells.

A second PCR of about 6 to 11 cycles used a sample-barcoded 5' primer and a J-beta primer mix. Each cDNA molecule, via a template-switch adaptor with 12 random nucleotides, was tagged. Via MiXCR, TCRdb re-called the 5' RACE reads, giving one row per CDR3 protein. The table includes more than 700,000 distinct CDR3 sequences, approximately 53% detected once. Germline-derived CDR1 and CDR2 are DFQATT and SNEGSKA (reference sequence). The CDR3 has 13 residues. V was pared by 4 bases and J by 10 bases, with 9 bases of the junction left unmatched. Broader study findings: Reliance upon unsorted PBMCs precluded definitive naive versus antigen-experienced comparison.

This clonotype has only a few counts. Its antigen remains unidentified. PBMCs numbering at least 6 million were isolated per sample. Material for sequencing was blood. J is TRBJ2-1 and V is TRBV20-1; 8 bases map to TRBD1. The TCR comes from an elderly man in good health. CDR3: CSAKRTGRGEQFF. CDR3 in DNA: TGCAGTGCTAAACGGACAGGGCGCGGCGAGCAGTTCTTC.